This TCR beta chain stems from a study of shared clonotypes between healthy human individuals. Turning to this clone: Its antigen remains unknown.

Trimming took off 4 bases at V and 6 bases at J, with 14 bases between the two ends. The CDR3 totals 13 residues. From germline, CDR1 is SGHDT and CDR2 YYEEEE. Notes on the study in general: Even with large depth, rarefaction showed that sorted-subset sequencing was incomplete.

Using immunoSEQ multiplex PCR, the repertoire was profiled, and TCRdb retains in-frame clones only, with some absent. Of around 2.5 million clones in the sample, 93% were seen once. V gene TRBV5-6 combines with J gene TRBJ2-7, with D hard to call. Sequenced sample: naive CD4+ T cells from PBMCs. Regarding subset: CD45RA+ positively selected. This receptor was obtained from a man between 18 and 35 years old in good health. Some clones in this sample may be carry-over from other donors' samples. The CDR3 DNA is TGTGCCAGCAGCCAACATGGACGAGGCGAGCAGTACTTC. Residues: CASSQHGRGEQYF.